This T cell receptor beta chain was sequenced in a study of cytomegalovirus exposure and HLA in healthy donors. Overall study: The use of the same platform for the 110 or so validation repertoires and the roughly 730 first-cohort repertoires was reported by a later analysis. Findings and limits, study-wide: TCR sequences were mostly rare, though some public TCRs occurred in many donors. Researchers reported that a few CMV-associated chains were confirmed in vitro as CMV antigen-specific. Investigators reported under 200 TCR beta chains as tied to cytomegalovirus.

V lost 3 bases and J lost 5, with 12 bases in between. Per the germline V gene, CDR1 is SGDLS and CDR2 is YYNGEE. This CDR3 is 14 amino acids long. Worth noting for this clone: Its antigen is unknown.

Clones were sequenced by immunoSEQ multiplex PCR, and TCRdb holds only the in-frame ones, with some missing. The data show some 140,000 clones, 70% to 90% seen once. The sequencing input was PBMCs. V gene TRBV9 combines with J gene TRBJ2-1, with a weak D call TRBD2 (6 bases). The TCR originated in a woman in her 30s in good health and CMV-seronegative. The CDR3 region has the DNA TGTGCCAGCAGCGGCCCCACTAGCAACAATGAGCAGTTCTTC. As protein: CASSGPTSNNEQFF.